The next 30 T cell receptor beta chains were all read from a single sample in a study of OX40 agonist ivuxolimab in advanced cancers. TCRdb's table, derived via immunoSEQ multiplex PCR, lists solely in-frame clones and lacks some. The sample yields some 68,000 clones, roughly 90% seen once. Specimen: CD4+ or CD8+ T cells sorted from blood, collected in a trial of the OX40 agonist ivuxolimab. These receptors originate from an adult with an advanced solid tumor such as melanoma, head and neck, liver or kidney cancer.

The J gene is TRBJ2-1, the V gene TRBV18; 8 bases fit TRBD1. Germline CDR1 and CDR2: KGHSH and LQKENI. Trimming removed 6 bases from V and 2 bases from J; junction bases left unmatched: 3. CDR3 size: 14 residues. CDR3 nucleotides: TGTGCCAGCTCCCAGGGACAGGCCTACAATGAGCAGTTCTTC. This encodes CASSQGQAYNEQFF. Full variable domain (rest looked up from reference TRBV18 and TRBJ2-1): NAGVMQNPRHLVRRRGQEARLRCSPMKGHSHVYWYRQLPEEGLKFMVYLQKENIIDESGMPKERFSAEFPKEGPSILRIQQVVRGDSAAYFCASSQGQAYNEQFFGPGTRLTVL.

In nucleotides, the CDR3 is TGTGCCAGCAGTTTAGGGTCCTACAATGAGCAGTTCTTC. This gives the protein CASSLGSYNEQFF. The J gene is TRBJ2-1, the V gene TRBV27; D call uncertain. V lost 2 bases to trimming and J lost 1 base, with 3 bases between them. This CDR3 has 13 amino acids. Germline V CDR1 and CDR2: MNHEY, SMNVEV (reference sequence).

The V call is TRBV2, the J call TRBJ1-2; weak D call: TRBD1 (6 bases). V lost 8 bases and J lost 2, with 18 bases in between. The germline gives CDR1 SNHLY, CDR2 FYNNEI. This CDR3 region has 15 residues. CDR3 DNA: TGTGCCAGCTCGTTCACTCAGGGGATAAACTATGGCTACACCTTC. The encoded protein is CASSFTQGINYGYTF.

The rearrangement uses TRBV2 and TRBJ1-2, with 7 bases lining up with TRBD1. The CDR3 has 13 residues. Germline V gives CDR1 SNHLY, CDR2 FYNNEI. The junction had 8 bases not matched to a gene; V was cut back by 6 bases and J by 7 bases. The CDR3 bases are TGTGCCAGCAGCGAGACAGGGCTTCGTGGCTACACCTTC. This gives the protein CASSETGLRGYTF.

The chain is built from TRBV7-2 and TRBJ1-3; maybe TRBD1 (6 bases). Trimming removed 0 bases from V and 4 bases from J, with 10 bases in between. The CDR3 loop spans 15 amino acids. Per germline, CDR1 SGHTA and CDR2 FQGNSA. This CDR3 reads CASSLAGASGNTIYF. Here the CDR3 DNA reads TGTGCCAGCAGCTTAGCGGGGGCTTCCGGAAACACCATATATTTT.

The rearrangement uses TRBV6-1 and TRBJ1-1; 11 nucleotides line up with TRBD1. The CDR3 contains 15 residues. Germline V gene data show CDR1 as MNHNS and CDR2 as SASEGT. V shed 4 bases, J shed 1 base, and the junction held 2 bases outside the gene matches. In DNA, the CDR3 is TGTGCCAGCAGTGCCGGGACAGGGGGGAACACTGAAGCTTTCTTT. Amino acids: CASSAGTGGNTEAFF.

J is TRBJ2-7 and V is TRBV4-2, with a possible D match to TRBD2 (6 bases). V was clipped by 4 bases and J by 2 bases, with 12 bases between them. CDR3 size: 14 residues. Germline-derived CDR1 and CDR2 are LGHNA and YNFKEQ. In DNA, the CDR3 is TGTGCCAGCAGCCGCGGAGGAGGGCCCTACGAGCAGTACTTC. Amino acids: CASSRGGGPYEQYF.

This sequence joins TRBV11-3 and TRBJ2-3; D gene ambiguous. Deletions cut 2 bases from V and 4 bases from J, with 4 bases between. CDR1 is SGHNT, CDR2 YENEEA, per germline. This CDR3 is built from 12 residues. CDR3 nucleotide sequence: TGTGCCAGCAGCTTAAATCCAGATACGCAGTATTTT. Residues: CASSLNPDTQYF.

The chain has TRBV28 and TRBJ1-1; tentative D call: TRBD1 (5 bases). The CDR3 has 14 residues. The germline V gene encodes CDR1 MDHEN and CDR2 SYDVKM. Trimming left V 5 bases short and J 3 bases short, with 13 bases between. The chain's CDR3 is CASSPGLKDTEAFF. DNA of the CDR3: TGTGCCAGCAGTCCGGGACTTAAGGACACTGAAGCTTTCTTT.

This rearrangement joins TRBV4-1 to TRBJ1-4; TRBD1 aligns across 8 bases. This CDR3 is 19 amino acids long. Germline V gene lookup returns CDR1 MGHRA and CDR2 YSYEKL. V was pared by 3 bases and J by 8 bases, with 20 bases of the junction left unmatched. The CDR3 bases are TGCGCCAGCAGCCATATCGGACAGGGAGGAAATGTTATGAAGGAAAAACTGTTTTTT. Translated, it gives CASSHIGQGGNVMKEKLFF.

This sequence joins TRBV6-6 and TRBJ1-2; D unresolved. Deletions cut 3 bases from V and 0 bases from J, with 11 bases between. Germline V gene sequence: CDR1 MNHNY, CDR2 SVGAGI (reference sequence). The CDR3 is 15 residues long. The CDR3 sequence is CASSYRVIANYGYTF. CDR3 bases: TGTGCCAGCAGTTATAGGGTCATAGCTAACTATGGCTACACCTTC.

V usage is TRBV5-1 and J usage is TRBJ1-2; 7 bases are shared with TRBD1. The V gene's germline CDR1 is SGHRS and CDR2 YFSETQ. The CDR3 loop spans 14 amino acids. The V segment lost 2 bases and the J segment 2 bases; nucleotides outside the gene matches: 3. CDR3 sequence (DNA): TGCGCCAGCAGCTTCCAGGGGGGCAACTATGGCTACACCTTC. This gives the protein CASSFQGGNYGYTF.

The chain couples TRBV10-3 to TRBJ2-1; TRBD2 matches at 7 bases. This CDR3 region has 14 residues. Trimming took 3 bases from V and 10 from J; bases not matched to a gene: 9. CDR1 and CDR2 (germline): ENHRY, SYGVKD. This CDR3 is CAISDKGLPPEQFF. The CDR3 DNA reads TGTGCCATCAGTGACAAGGGACTACCTCCGGAGCAGTTCTTC.

The chain recombines TRBV7-8 with TRBJ2-5, with no clear D. The J call may be faulty, since TRBJ2-7 better matches the DNA end. Germline CDR1 is SGHVS and CDR2 is FQNEAQ. This CDR3 has 14 residues. The DNA of the CDR3 is TGTGCCAGCAGCACCCGGGCATTAGGTTACGAGCAGTACTTC. Translation gives CASSTRALGYEQYF.

V is TRBV2 and J is TRBJ1-4; 9 nucleotides align to TRBD1. Germline V CDR1 and CDR2: SNHLY, FYNNEI. V lost 10 bases and J lost 5; bases outside the gene matches: 8. The CDR3 consists of 14 residues. The CDR3 DNA reads TGTGCCACCAGAATAGGGACAGGGAATGAAAAACTGTTTTTT. Its translation is CATRIGTGNEKLFF. Variable domain in full (rest from reference TRBV2 and TRBJ1-4): EPEVTQTPSHQVTQMGQEVILRCVPISNHLYFYWYRQILGQKVEFLVSFYNNEISEKSEIFDDQFSVERPDGSNFTLKIRSTKLEDSAMYFCATRIGTGNEKLFFGSGTQLSVL.

The genes are TRBV11-3 and TRBJ2-4; the D gene could be TRBD1 or TRBD2 (5 bases each). This CDR3 has 12 residues. Germline V gene sequence: CDR1 SGHNT, CDR2 YENEEA. V shed 0 bases and J shed 8 bases, with 5 bases lying between them. The CDR3 sequence is CASSLEGDIQYF. CDR3 bases: TGTGCCAGCAGCTTAGAGGGGGACATTCAGTACTTC.

CDR3 amino acids: CASRWTSTDTQYF. DNA of the CDR3: TGCGCCAGCAGATGGACTAGCACAGATACGCAGTATTTT. The chain employs TRBV5-1 and TRBJ2-3; D perhaps matches TRBD2 (5 bases). V was shortened by 5 bases and J by 0 bases, with 7 bases between the two germline ends. Germline lookup yields CDR1 SGHRS and CDR2 YFSETQ. This CDR3 spans 13 amino acids.

The chain recombines TRBV19 with TRBJ2-2; 12 bases align to TRBD2. This CDR3 is 17 amino acids long. Germline CDR1 reads LNHDA; CDR2 reads SQIVND (reference sequence). The V and J ends lost 1 base and 5 bases, in that order; junction bases with no gene match: 5. The CDR3 DNA is TGTGCCAGTAGTATAGGGACTAGCGGGGCCATTACCGGGGAGCTGTTTTTT. Its translation is CASSIGTSGAITGELFF.

The J gene is TRBJ2-3, the V gene TRBV4-2, with TRBD1 matching over 9 bases. The germline gives CDR1 LGHNA, CDR2 YNFKEQ. The junction had 9 bases not matched to a gene; V was cut back by 8 bases and J by 6 bases. The CDR3 consists of 14 residues. This chain's CDR3 is CASGTGPPRDTQYF. CDR3 bases: TGTGCCAGCGGGACAGGGCCACCGAGGGATACGCAGTATTTT.

The rearrangement joins TRBV6-4 to TRBJ2-3; D not resolved. The CDR3 totals 17 residues. The germline gives CDR1 MRHNA, CDR2 SNTAGT. The V end lost 0 bases, the J end lost 1 base, and 14 bases lay between the germline ends. CDR3 in amino acids: CASSDSSRSDGTDTQYF. CDR3 bases: TGTGCCAGCAGTGACTCGAGTCGGAGCGACGGCACAGATACGCAGTATTTT.

In DNA, the CDR3 is TGTGCCAGTAGTATTTCAAGCAGTGGGAACATTCAGTACTTC. Protein sequence: CASSISSSGNIQYF. The chain joins TRBV19 to TRBJ2-4; D remains ambiguous. Germline V CDR1 and CDR2: LNHDA, SQIVND (reference sequence). This CDR3 region has 14 residues. V shed 3 bases and J shed 7 bases, with 13 bases lying between them.

This sequence joins TRBV19 and TRBJ2-5; D gene unclear. V shed 6 bases and J shed 4 bases, with 15 bases lying between them. This CDR3 has 14 amino acids. CDR1 is LNHDA, CDR2 SQIVND, per germline (reference sequence). The DNA of the CDR3 is TGTGCCAGTAGGGGCCAATGGGCAACAGAGACCCAGTACTTC. Translation: CASRGQWATETQYF. Filled out from reference TRBV19 and TRBJ2-5, the complete variable domain reads DGGITQSPKYLFRKEGQNVTLSCEQNLNHDAMYWYRQDPGQGLRLIYYSQIVNDFQKGDIAEGYSVSREKKESFPLTVTSAQKNPTAFYLCASRGQWATETQYFGPGTRLLVL.

The gene calls are TRBV11-3 and TRBJ2-1; D possibly corresponds to TRBD1 (6 bases). In germline, CDR1 is SGHNT, CDR2 YENEEA. CDR3 length: 15 residues. The V gene lost 1 base and the J gene lost 5 bases, with 12 bases spanning the gap. CDR3 DNA sequence: TGTGCCAGCAGCTTAGCTCCACAGGGCCACAATGAGCAGTTCTTC. This codes for CASSLAPQGHNEQFF.

Written as DNA, the CDR3 is TGTGCCAGCAGTTTGCTACGGGACAATGAGCAGTTCTTC. Protein sequence: CASSLLRDNEQFF. The genes are TRBV2 and TRBJ2-1; D not resolved. The germline V gene has CDR1 SNHLY and CDR2 FYNNEI. The CDR3 spans 13 residues. The ends were cut back, 5 bases at V and 5 bases at J, with 10 bases in the middle.

This chain connects TRBV7-2 to TRBJ2-4; 11 nucleotides agree with TRBD1. The V gene end was trimmed by 5 bases and the J gene end by 1 base; junction bases not matched to a gene: 7. The germline CDR1 and CDR2 sequences are SGHTA and FQGNSA. This CDR3 has 17 residues. CDR3 sequence reads: CASSLGQGARAKNIQYF. The DNA of the CDR3 is TGTGCCAGCAGCCTCGGACAGGGGGCGAGGGCCAAAAACATTCAGTACTTC. The variable domain in full, with the rest retrieved from reference TRBV7-2 and TRBJ2-4, is GAGVSQSPSNKVTEKGKDVELRCDPISGHTALYWYRQSLGQGLEFLIYFQGNSAPDKSGLPSDRFSAERTGGSVSTLTIQRTQQEDSAVYLCASSLGQGARAKNIQYFGAGTRLSVL.

V is TRBV5-4 and J is TRBJ2-7, with 8 bases matching TRBD1. This CDR3 is built from 12 residues. After removal of 3 bases from V and 6 bases from J, the junction contained 2 bases not matched to a gene. Germline V gene lookup returns CDR1 SGHNT and CDR2 YYREEE (reference sequence). The CDR3 reads CASSWDRFEQYF. CDR3 DNA sequence: TGTGCCAGCAGCTGGGACAGGTTCGAGCAGTACTTC.

The chain joins TRBV28 to TRBJ2-2; the D gene is possibly TRBD1 (6 bases). The CDR3 extends over 14 amino acids. V was cut by 10 bases and J by 5 bases, with 17 bases left in between. Germline V CDR1 and CDR2: MDHEN, SYDVKM. CDR3 residues: CAIQKGHMTGELFF. Written as DNA, the CDR3 is TGTGCCATTCAAAAGGGACATATGACCGGGGAGCTGTTTTTT.

This clone was detected a few times. The chain has TRBV7-6 and TRBJ2-1; D might be TRBD1 or TRBD2, each matching 6 bases. Trimming cost V 1 base and J 4 bases, with 14 bases left between them. Germline CDR1 reads SGHVS; CDR2 reads FNYEAQ. The length of the CDR3 is 16 residues. CDR3 nucleotide sequence: TGTGCCAGCAGCTTAGAACAATGGGGGGCTTACAATGAGCAGTTCTTC. Translation gives CASSLEQWGAYNEQFF. The full variable domain, completed using reference TRBV7-6 and TRBJ2-1, is GAGVSQSPRYKVTKRGQDVALRCDPISGHVSLYWYRQALGQGPEFLTYFNYEAQQDKSGLPNDRFSAERPEGSISTLTIQRTEQRDSAMYRCASSLEQWGAYNEQFFGPGTRLTVL.

The CDR3 loop is CASARRASYRGEQYF. The CDR3 DNA sequence: TGTGCCAGCGCAAGGCGGGCAAGCTATCGGGGCGAGCAGTACTTC. V usage is TRBV2 and J usage is TRBJ2-7; D might be TRBD2 (5 bases). Germline lookup yields CDR1 SNHLY and CDR2 FYNNEI. The CDR3 loop spans 15 amino acids. With 8 bases removed from V and 6 bases from J, the gap between germline ends came to 23 bases.

V usage is TRBV30 and J usage is TRBJ2-7; perhaps D is TRBD1 or TRBD2 (5 bases each). The CDR3 is made up of 12 amino acids. Germline CDR1 reads GTSNPN; CDR2 reads SVGIG (reference sequence). V lost 0 bases and J 6 bases, leaving 9 bases between the germline ends. In DNA, the CDR3 is TGTGCCTGGAGTGTGTCGGGGCTCGAGCAGTACTTC. It codes for CAWSVSGLEQYF.